This is a list of T cell receptor beta chains from one sample in a study of Graves' ophthalmopathy and Graves' hyperthyroidism. TCRdb analysed the multiplex PCR reads with MiXCR anew, one entry per CDR3 protein. The data contain 300,000 to 350,000 distinct CDR3 sequences, 17% of them singletons. The sequenced sample consisted of peripheral blood. The receptors shown here come from an adult man with Graves' ophthalmopathy. The CDR3 runs from the conserved cysteine through the conserved F or W. A D gene is named only where the DNA matches it firmly. Rows may omit the clone size; those that give it use once, few, many or a size class.

clone_size j_call d_call v_call cdr3_nt cdr3_aa
many TRBJ2-4 - TRBV6-1 TGTGCCAGCAGTGAATTATGGACAGCTATCAAAAACATTCAGTACTTC CASSELWTAIKNIQYF
many TRBJ2-7 TRBD1 TRBV28 TGTGCCAGCGACCCCGGGACAGGGCCCTACTACGACTACGAGCAGTACTTC CASDPGTGPYYDYEQYF
- TRBJ2-2 TRBD1 TRBV5-1 TGCGCCAGCAGGCGGGGCGGACAGGGGAACACCGGGGAGCTGTTTTTT CASRRGGQGNTGELFF
- TRBJ2-5 - TRBV6-1 TGTGCCAGCGGCCTTTTCGATGGGGAGACCCAGTACTTC CASGLFDGETQYF
- TRBJ2-6 - TRBV4-2 TGTGCCAGCAGCCAATTCAGCGGCTCTGGGGCCAACGTCCTGACTTTC CASSQFSGSGANVLTF
many TRBJ2-2 - TRBV2 TGTGCCTCCCACCGGCGGAGGGCCGGGGAGCTGTTTTTT CASHRRRAGELFF
many TRBJ1-2 - TRBV12-3/TRBV12-4 TGTGCCAGCAGTCCCCGAGGGGTTCGAGGCTACACCTTC CASSPRGVRGYTF
many TRBJ2-7 - TRBV5-1 TGCGACTCAAATAGGGCCAAGCAGTACGAGCAGTACTTC CDSNRAKQYEQYF
many TRBJ1-3 - TRBV2 TGTGCCAGCAGTGTTTTGTCGGGGAACTCTGGAAACACCATATATTTT CASSVLSGNSGNTIYF
many TRBJ2-7 - TRBV6-2/TRBV6-3 TGTGCCAGCAGTTACTCCAAGGGGGGCAGCCTCTACGAGCAGTACTTC CASSYSKGGSLYEQYF
many TRBJ2-2 - TRBV6-1 TGTGCCAGCAGCCGGATCACGGGAGCTTTGACCGGGGAGCTGTTTTTT CASSRITGALTGELFF
many TRBJ2-5 TRBD2 TRBV7-3 TGTGCCAGCAGCGTAGGAAGCGGGAGTGGGGAGACCCAGTACTTC CASSVGSGSGETQYF
many TRBJ1-5 TRBD1 TRBV6-1 TGTGCCAGCAGGCATGACAGGGGGTTTCAGCCCCAGCATTTT CASRHDRGFQPQHF
few TRBJ2-7 TRBD2 TRBV28 TGTGCCAGCCGGGGACTAGCGAACTACGAGCAGTACTTC CASRGLANYEQYF
many TRBJ1-1 - TRBV19 TGTGCCAGTAGTATATCGGTCCTCCGTGGCACTGAAGCTTTCTTT CASSISVLRGTEAFF
many TRBJ2-7 - TRBV2 TGTGCCAGCAGTGATCGGCACTACGAGCAGTACTTC CASSDRHYEQYF
- TRBJ1-2 - TRBV24-1 TGTGCCACATACAGGGATGGGTACACCTTC CATYRDGYTF
many TRBJ1-5 TRBD1 TRBV10-3 TGTGCCATCAGTGATGTTGGACAGGGGAATCGGCCCCAGCATTTT CAISDVGQGNRPQHF
- TRBJ2-7 - TRBV11-2 TGTGCCAGCAGCCATTTAGGGGGGGGGGCATCCTACGAGCAGTACTTC CASSHLGGGASYEQYF
- TRBJ2-5 TRBD2 TRBV5-5 TGTGCCAGCAGCCCCGGACTAGCTATTCAAGAGACCCAGTACTTC CASSPGLAIQETQYF
many TRBJ2-7 - TRBV29-1 TGCAGCGTTGAAGTCCCTAGCACTAACGAGCAGTACTTC CSVEVPSTNEQYF
many TRBJ2-7 - TRBV7-9 TGTGCCAGCCGGCCTGGGGGGTCCTCCTACGAGCAGTACTTC CASRPGGSSYEQYF
many TRBJ1-2 - TRBV29-1 TGCAGCGTTGAAGTCCGGGGGGCGCTTATTGGCTACACCTTC CSVEVRGALIGYTF
few TRBJ1-1 TRBD1 TRBV6-2/TRBV6-3 TGTGCCAGCAGTTACTCTCAGGGGGCGATGACTGAAGCTTTCTTT CASSYSQGAMTEAFF
- TRBJ2-5 - TRBV11-2 TGTGCCAGCAGCCAAGAGGATCGGATCGCGACCCAGTACTTC CASSQEDRIATQYF
many TRBJ1-2 - TRBV14 TGTGCCAGCAGCCATCAAGGGGGATTTGACTATGGCTACACCTTC CASSHQGGFDYGYTF
many TRBJ2-5 TRBD1 TRBV5-1 TGCGCCAGCAGCTTGTGGACAGGGGGACGGCAAGAGACCCAGTACTTC CASSLWTGGRQETQYF
- TRBJ1-3 - TRBV25-1 TGTGCCAGCAGTGAACATAAGGGGTTTGGAAACACCATATATTTT CASSEHKGFGNTIYF
many TRBJ1-1 - TRBV15 TGTGCCACCAGCAGGGGGGGCGGAGGGACTAATGCTGAAGCTTTCTTT CATSRGGGGTNAEAFF
- TRBJ1-1 TRBD1 TRBV18 TGTGCCAGCTCACCGGAGATGACAGGGCGCACTGAAGCTTTCTTT CASSPEMTGRTEAFF
- TRBJ1-5 - TRBV7-2 TGTGCCAGCAGCTCTTTAGGACAGCCCCAGCATTTT CASSSLGQPQHF
- TRBJ1-1 - TRBV6-1 TGTGCCAGCATCCGCCGGGGGGGTGAAGCTTTCTTT CASIRRGGEAFF
many TRBJ2-5 - TRBV18 TGTGCCAGCTCACGGGACGTTATCCTCGGGACCCAGTACTTC CASSRDVILGTQYF
many TRBJ1-1 - TRBV2 TGTGCCAGCAAGGCAGTACGCAACACTGAAGCTTTCTTT CASKAVRNTEAFF
many TRBJ1-2 TRBD1 TRBV7-2 TGTGCCAGCAGCTTAGTGGGCAGGGGGGAGGGCTACACCTTC CASSLVGRGEGYTF
many TRBJ2-5 - TRBV7-2 TGTGCCAGCAGCGTAATTGCGACAGGACAAGAGACCCAGTACTTC CASSVIATGQETQYF
many TRBJ2-6 - TRBV27 TGTGCCAGCAGCCGTACAGCGTCTGGGGCCAACGTCCTGACTTTC CASSRTASGANVLTF
once TRBJ1-3 - TRBV10-3 - CAINVGLGTGNTISF
many TRBJ2-7 TRBD2 TRBV20-1 TGCAGTGCTAGAGATGGGACTAGCGGGGGGTTCACCTACGAGCAGTACTTC CSARDGTSGGFTYEQYF
many TRBJ2-2 - TRBV30 TGTGCCTGGAGTGTATTTGCGGGCACCGGGGAGCTGTTTTTT CAWSVFAGTGELFF
many TRBJ1-1 - TRBV24-1 TGTGCCACCAGTGGCAGGGCTGGCACTGAAGCTTTCTTT CATSGRAGTEAFF
many TRBJ1-1 - TRBV7-9 TGTGCCAGCAGCTTTTCGGAGACGAACACTGAAGCTTTCTTT CASSFSETNTEAFF